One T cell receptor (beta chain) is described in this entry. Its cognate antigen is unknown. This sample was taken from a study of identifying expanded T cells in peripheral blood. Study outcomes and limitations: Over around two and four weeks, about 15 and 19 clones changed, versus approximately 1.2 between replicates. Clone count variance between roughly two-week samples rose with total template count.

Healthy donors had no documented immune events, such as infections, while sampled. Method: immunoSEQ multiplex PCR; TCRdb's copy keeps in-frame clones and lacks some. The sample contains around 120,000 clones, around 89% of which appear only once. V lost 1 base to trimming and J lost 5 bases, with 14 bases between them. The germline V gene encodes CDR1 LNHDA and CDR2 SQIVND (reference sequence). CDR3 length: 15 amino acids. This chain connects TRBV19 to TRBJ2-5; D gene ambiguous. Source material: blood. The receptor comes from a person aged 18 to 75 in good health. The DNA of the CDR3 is TGTGCCAGTAGTATAGGGTTGGTCGTAGGGGAGACCCAGTACTTC. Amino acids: CASSIGLVVGETQYF.